This is a list of T cell receptor beta chains from one sample in a study of blood T cells in healthy people across ages. TCRdb re-called the 5' RACE reads with MiXCR, one entry per CDR3 protein. Of 750,000 to 850,000 distinct CDR3 sequences listed, 20% to 25% are singletons. Separately, the same data were catalogued under a study of T cells of mothers and their children.

The material sequenced was blood. The source is a boy younger than 18 in good health. Both conserved end residues are part of each CDR3. A D gene is named only where the DNA matches it firmly. Not all rows give a size; the values are once, few, many and, for expanded clones, a class.

V gene: TRBV10-3; D gene: -; clone size: once; J gene: TRBJ2-7; CDR3 DNA: TGTGCCACCGTTCCCGAGTCCGGAGAAGGGCCCTACGAGCAGTACTTC; CDR3 protein: CATVPESGEGPYEQYF
V gene: TRBV28; D gene: -; clone size: many; J gene: TRBJ1-2; CDR3 DNA: TGTGCCAGCAGTCCCGGACGGTGGTTGGGCTACACCTTC; CDR3 protein: CASSPGRWLGYTF
V gene: TRBV14; D gene: TRBD1; clone size: -; J gene: TRBJ2-4; CDR3 DNA: TGTGCCAGTAGCCAAACAGGGGGAGTTAGCAAAAACATTCAGTACTTC; CDR3 protein: CASSQTGGVSKNIQYF
V gene: TRBV29-1; D gene: -; clone size: -; J gene: TRBJ2-3; CDR3 DNA: TGCAGCGTTGAGGCTAGTTCCTCAGATACGCAGTATTTT; CDR3 protein: CSVEASSSDTQYF
V gene: TRBV6-2/TRBV6-3; D gene: TRBD1; clone size: few; J gene: TRBJ1-5; CDR3 DNA: TGTGCCAGCACCAAGGACAGGGGGAATCAGCCCCAGCATTTT; CDR3 protein: CASTKDRGNQPQHF
V gene: TRBV4-3; D gene: -; clone size: few; J gene: TRBJ1-1; CDR3 DNA: TGCGCCAGCAGCCAAGATCGAGGGCCCAACACTGAAGCTTTCTTT; CDR3 protein: CASSQDRGPNTEAFF
V gene: TRBV7-3; D gene: -; clone size: few; J gene: TRBJ2-1; CDR3 DNA: TGCGCCAGCAGCTTGACCGGGACTGTCAGCAATGAGCAGTTCTTC; CDR3 protein: CASSLTGTVSNEQFF
V gene: TRBV6-2/TRBV6-3; D gene: -; clone size: once; J gene: TRBJ1-2; CDR3 DNA: TGTGCCAGCAGTTATGACAGCCTCTTCTACCGTTATGGCTACACCTTC; CDR3 protein: CASSYDSLFYRYGYTF
V gene: TRBV14; D gene: -; clone size: -; J gene: TRBJ1-1; CDR3 DNA: TGTGCCAGCAGCCAAGATCGGGGGGGTTGGGGCACTGAAGCTTTCTTT; CDR3 protein: CASSQDRGGWGTEAFF
V gene: TRBV12-3/TRBV12-4; D gene: TRBD2; clone size: -; J gene: TRBJ2-1; CDR3 DNA: TGTGCCAGCACGGGACTAGCGGGGGGTGAGGATGAGCAGTTCTTC; CDR3 protein: CASTGLAGGEDEQFF
V gene: TRBV5-1; D gene: -; clone size: -; J gene: TRBJ1-4; CDR3 DNA: TGCGCCAGCAGCTTGGGACCTCCAACTAATGAAAAACTGTTTTTT; CDR3 protein: CASSLGPPTNEKLFF
V gene: TRBV4-2; D gene: -; clone size: -; J gene: TRBJ1-2; CDR3 DNA: TGTGCCAGCAGCCAAGAGGATGGCTACACCTTC; CDR3 protein: CASSQEDGYTF
V gene: TRBV14; D gene: -; clone size: many; J gene: TRBJ1-1; CDR3 DNA: TGTGCCAGCAGCCAAGCTAACACTGAAGCTTTCTTT; CDR3 protein: CASSQANTEAFF
V gene: TRBV3-1; D gene: -; clone size: -; J gene: TRBJ2-7; CDR3 DNA: TGTGCCAGCAGCCGGGGTTTTGCTAACGAGCAGTACTTC; CDR3 protein: CASSRGFANEQYF
V gene: TRBV7-9; D gene: -; clone size: -; J gene: TRBJ1-1; CDR3 DNA: TGTGCCAGCAGCCCCCTGTTGGCCAGCCTCATGAACACTGAAGCTTTCTTT; CDR3 protein: CASSPLLASLMNTEAFF
V gene: TRBV7-2; D gene: -; clone size: -; J gene: TRBJ2-1; CDR3 DNA: TGTGCCGTCCAGGAAAAGCAGTTCTTC; CDR3 protein: CAVQEKQFF
V gene: TRBV7-9; D gene: TRBD2; clone size: -; J gene: TRBJ2-3; CDR3 DNA: TGTGCCAGCAGCCGAGATACCGGGGGGGCAGCAGATACGCAGTATTTT; CDR3 protein: CASSRDTGGAADTQYF
V gene: TRBV20-1; D gene: TRBD2; clone size: few; J gene: TRBJ2-7; CDR3 DNA: TGCAGTGCTAGCCTACAGAGGCTAGCGGGTAACTACGAGCAGTACTTC; CDR3 protein: CSASLQRLAGNYEQYF
V gene: TRBV5-5; D gene: TRBD1; clone size: few; J gene: TRBJ1-5; CDR3 DNA: TGTGCCAGCAGCCGCGACAGGGGGCTTCAACAGCCCCAGCATTTT; CDR3 protein: CASSRDRGLQQPQHF
V gene: TRBV21-1; D gene: -; clone size: -; J gene: TRBJ2-6; CDR3 DNA: TGTGCCAGCAGCAAGGGCCCAGGGCGGGGGGCCAACGTCCTGACTTTC; CDR3 protein: CASSKGPGRGANVLTF
V gene: TRBV21-1; D gene: -; clone size: -; J gene: TRBJ2-5; CDR3 DNA: TGTGCCAGCAGCAAAGACCAGCGGGAGGGTTCGGAGACCCAGTACTTC; CDR3 protein: CASSKDQREGSETQYF
V gene: TRBV4-2; D gene: TRBD2; clone size: few; J gene: TRBJ2-1; CDR3 DNA: TGTGCCAGCAGCCTTGCTAGCGGGAATTACAATGAGCAGTTCTTC; CDR3 protein: CASSLASGNYNEQFF
V gene: TRBV28; D gene: TRBD2; clone size: few; J gene: TRBJ2-5; CDR3 DNA: TGTGCCAGCAGTTTGAAGGGGAGGGGAGGGAGAGAGACCCAGTACTTC; CDR3 protein: CASSLKGRGGRETQYF
V gene: TRBV7-2; D gene: TRBD2; clone size: -; J gene: TRBJ2-1; CDR3 DNA: TGTGCCAGCAGCCCCAGGGTACTAGCGGGAGCTATAATTGAGCAGTTCTTC; CDR3 protein: CASSPRVLAGAIIEQFF
V gene: TRBV27; D gene: TRBD2; clone size: few; J gene: TRBJ2-5; CDR3 DNA: TGTGCCAGCAGTTTTTCCCTAGCGGGAGAGGAGACCCAGTACTTC; CDR3 protein: CASSFSLAGEETQYF
V gene: TRBV3-1; D gene: TRBD2; clone size: -; J gene: TRBJ2-3; CDR3 DNA: TGTGCCAGCAGCCGGGGAGGGAACACAGATACGCAGTATTTT; CDR3 protein: CASSRGGNTDTQYF
V gene: TRBV5-1; D gene: -; clone size: -; J gene: TRBJ2-3; CDR3 DNA: TGCGCCAGCAGCTTGAGGGGGTCAGTTGACGCAGATACGCAGTATTTT; CDR3 protein: CASSLRGSVDADTQYF
V gene: TRBV28; D gene: -; clone size: few; J gene: TRBJ2-1; CDR3 DNA: TGTGCCAGCAGTTTGAATAGCGTGGCAGAGCAGTTCTTC; CDR3 protein: CASSLNSVAEQFF
V gene: TRBV2; D gene: -; clone size: -; J gene: TRBJ2-1; CDR3 DNA: TGTGCCAGCCAGAGGTTGGTTTACAATGAGCAGTTCTTC; CDR3 protein: CASQRLVYNEQFF
V gene: TRBV10-2; D gene: -; clone size: few; J gene: TRBJ2-5; CDR3 DNA: TGCGCCAGCAGTGAGTCGTCTGGGGGCAGGGCAACCCTGGTGGATACCCAGTACTTC; CDR3 protein: CASSESSGGRATLVDTQYF
V gene: TRBV5-1; D gene: -; clone size: -; J gene: TRBJ2-7; CDR3 DNA: TGCGCCAGCAGCTTGGAGAGGCCCAGCTGGTCCTACGAGCAGTACTTC; CDR3 protein: CASSLERPSWSYEQYF
V gene: TRBV10-3; D gene: -; clone size: -; J gene: TRBJ2-7; CDR3 DNA: TGTGCCATCAGTGAGTCGACTAGTCCCTACGAGCAGTACTTC; CDR3 protein: CAISESTSPYEQYF
V gene: TRBV2; D gene: -; clone size: few; J gene: TRBJ1-2; CDR3 DNA: TGTGCCAGCAGCCCAAGGGACGGCTACACCTTC; CDR3 protein: CASSPRDGYTF
V gene: TRBV4-3; D gene: TRBD2; clone size: -; J gene: TRBJ2-1; CDR3 DNA: TGCGCCAGCAGCCATCCCTCTAGCCTAGCGGGAGGGCCTCGCTACAATGAGCAGTTCTTC; CDR3 protein: CASSHPSSLAGGPRYNEQFF
V gene: TRBV20-1; D gene: -; clone size: few; J gene: TRBJ2-6; CDR3 DNA: TGCAGTGCCCAATCCTCTGGGGCCAACGTCCTGACTTTC; CDR3 protein: CSAQSSGANVLTF
V gene: TRBV29-1; D gene: TRBD1; clone size: few; J gene: TRBJ2-5; CDR3 DNA: TGCAGCGCTCCGGGACAGGGGAGGGAGACCCAGTACTTC; CDR3 protein: CSAPGQGRETQYF
V gene: TRBV11-1; D gene: TRBD1; clone size: few; J gene: TRBJ2-4; CDR3 DNA: TGTGCCAGCAGCTTGACAGGGGAAAACATTCAGTACTTC; CDR3 protein: CASSLTGENIQYF
V gene: TRBV2; D gene: -; clone size: -; J gene: TRBJ2-7; CDR3 DNA: TGTGCCAGCAGTGAAGGGGGGACATCAGCCTACGAGCAGTACTTC; CDR3 protein: CASSEGGTSAYEQYF